These 8 T cell receptor beta chains share one sample of origin, sequenced in a study of T-cell reconstitution after alpha-beta-depleted transplantation in children. Construction of the TCRbeta library involved unique molecular identifiers. TCRdb re-called the PCR reads through MiXCR, storing one row per CDR3 protein. The repertoire holds fewer than 90,000 distinct CDR3 sequences, with around 7.9% as singletons. The sequencing here drew on PBMCs from the stem cell graft donor, taken from the stem cell graft. These receptors originate from a human donor who donated a stem cell graft to a child with acute lymphoblastic leukemia.

This clonotype was observed many times. This rearrangement joins TRBV12-3 or TRBV12-4 to TRBJ2-1; 10 nucleotides line up with TRBD1. The CDR3 runs to 14 residues. The V gene end was trimmed by 10 bases and the J gene end by 2 bases; junction bases not matched to a gene: 5. CDR3 amino acids: CAILGQGAYNEQFF. The DNA for the CDR3 is TGTGCCATCCTTGGACAGGGGGCCTACAATGAGCAGTTCTTC.

This clonotype was found many times. The V call is TRBV12-3 or TRBV12-4, the J call TRBJ2-1; 10 bases line up with TRBD2. J gave up 7 bases and V 5 bases, and 8 bases lay outside the gene matches. The CDR3 sequence is 15 residues long. CDR3 in amino acids: CASSPTLAGRNEQFF. In nucleotides, the CDR3 is TGTGCCAGCAGTCCGACACTAGCGGGAAGGAATGAGCAGTTCTTC.

The rearrangement uses TRBV2 and TRBJ1-6; D is unresolved. Trimming removed 6 bases at V and 6 bases at J, with 15 bases between. Germline assignment: CDR1 SNHLY and CDR2 FYNNEI. CDR3 length: 15 residues. The DNA for the CDR3 is TGTGCCAGCAGAGGAACCCTAGAACTTAATTCACCCCTCCACTTT. It is translated as CASRGTLELNSPLHF.

Ten or more counts support this clonotype. The chain couples TRBV20-1 to TRBJ1-6; D perhaps matches TRBD1 (5 bases). The CDR3 extends over 17 amino acids. The V end was cut by 0 bases, the J end by 6 bases, with 18 bases between. Germline V gene sequence: CDR1 DFQATT, CDR2 SNEGSKA (reference sequence). CDR3 DNA sequence: TGCAGTGCTAGAGATCCCCTCCCAGGGCAGATTAATTCACCCCTCCACTTT. It yields the protein CSARDPLPGQINSPLHF.

V and J are TRBV19 and TRBJ2-1, with 10 bases lining up with TRBD2. CDR3 length equals 14 residues. The V gene end was trimmed by 5 bases and the J gene end by 8 bases; junction bases not matched to a gene: 6. Germline V gives CDR1 LNHDA, CDR2 SQIVND (reference sequence). The CDR3 DNA follows: TGTGCCAGTAGTCCGGGACTAGCGTCGGATGAGCAGTTCTTC. Translating it yields CASSPGLASDEQFF. The variable domain in full, completed from reference TRBV19 and TRBJ2-1, reads DGGITQSPKYLFRKEGQNVTLSCEQNLNHDAMYWYRQDPGQGLRLIYYSQIVNDFQKGDIAEGYSVSREKKESFPLTVTSAQKNPTAFYLCASSPGLASDEQFFGPGTRLTVL.

At least ten counts were recorded for this clonotype. The V call is TRBV12-3 or TRBV12-4, the J call TRBJ2-1, with D unresolved. With 5 bases removed from V and 2 bases from J, the gap between germline ends came to 7 bases. The CDR3 consists of 13 residues. As DNA, the CDR3 is TGTGCCAGCAGTGAGGACCCCTACAATGAGCAGTTCTTC. Amino acids: CASSEDPYNEQFF.

This clonotype was seen at least ten times. This sequence joins TRBV10-3 and TRBJ2-7, with D tentatively TRBD1 or TRBD2 (6 bases each). The CDR3 contains 14 residues. Trimming pared 6 bases from V and 6 bases from J, leaving 18 bases between. Germline values: CDR1 ENHRY, CDR2 SYGVKD. CDR3 coding DNA: TGTGCCATCAGGGGGGCGGGGCCCCGGGTCGAGCAGTACTTC. This sequence encodes CAIRGAGPRVEQYF.

This clonotype showed up many times. The chain joins TRBV14 to TRBJ2-7; 11 bases align to TRBD1. Germline V gene lookup returns CDR1 SGHDN and CDR2 FVKESK. Trimming took 0 bases from V and 1 from J; bases not matched to a gene: 14. The CDR3 consists of 20 residues. CDR3: CASSQDFSGQGAYRSYEQYF. The CDR3 nucleotides read TGTGCCAGCAGCCAAGATTTCAGTGGACAGGGGGCGTATCGGTCCTACGAGCAGTACTTC.